One sample yielded the 30 T cell receptor beta chains listed below, sequenced in a study of cytomegalovirus exposure and HLA in healthy donors. The PCR contained 60 Vbeta and 13 Jbeta primers. Sequenced by immunoSEQ multiplex PCR; TCRdb stores in-frame clones only, minus some. The table includes 100,000 to 150,000 clones, approximately 80% detected once. The source material was PBMCs. The receptors here all came from a man in his forties in good health and CMV-seronegative.

The gene calls are TRBV5-4 and TRBJ2-3; TRBD2 agrees at 9 bases. Germline V gene data show CDR1 as SGHNT and CDR2 as YYREEE (reference sequence). Trimming removed 2 bases from V and 5 bases from J; junction bases left unmatched: 3. This CDR3 comprises 14 residues. CDR3 region: CASSFGRGGDTQYF. CDR3 DNA: TGTGCCAGCAGCTTTGGGCGGGGGGGAGATACGCAGTATTTT.

The chain has TRBV4-3 and TRBJ2-1; D might be TRBD1 (7 bases). V lost 1 base to trimming and J lost 16 bases, with 20 bases between them. The germline gives CDR1 LGHNA, CDR2 YSLEER. The CDR3 sequence is 14 residues long. The CDR3: CASSQGLEGAGLFF. DNA for the CDR3: TGCGCCAGCAGCCAAGGGTTGGAGGGGGCCGGACTTTTCTTC.

The chain links TRBV19 to TRBJ2-5, with a possible D match to TRBD2 (7 bases). The germline CDR1 and CDR2 sequences are LNHDA and SQIVND (reference sequence). V was clipped by 6 bases and J by 5 bases, with 19 bases between them. The CDR3 extends over 15 amino acids. CDR3 in DNA: TGTGCCAGTAGCCGGGGGGCCCAGTCGTCGGAGACCCAGTACTTC. Translating it yields CASSRGAQSSETQYF.

The chain is built from TRBV4-1 and TRBJ2-2; weak D call: TRBD1 (6 bases). Germline CDR1 and CDR2: MGHRA and YSYEKL. V was clipped by 8 bases and J by 7 bases, with 11 bases between them. The CDR3 totals 12 residues. The CDR3 DNA sequence: TGCGCCAGCGGGGGCGGTAGCGGGGAGCTGTTTTTT. Translated, it gives CASGGGSGELFF.

The chain joins TRBV7-9 to TRBJ2-7, with D possibly matching TRBD1 (5 bases). The V gene lost 1 base and the J gene lost 2 bases, with 12 bases spanning the gap. The CDR3 runs 15 residues. Germline V gene data show CDR1 as SEHNR and CDR2 as FQNEAQ (reference sequence). CDR3 sequence: CASSLVSGQAYEQYF. In DNA form, the CDR3 reads TGTGCCAGCAGCTTAGTCTCAGGGCAAGCCTACGAGCAGTACTTC.

This rearrangement joins TRBV6-1 to TRBJ1-2; D perhaps matches TRBD1 (5 bases). Germline loops: CDR1 MNHNS, CDR2 SASEGT. Trimming removed 2 bases at V and 5 bases at J, with 21 bases between. This CDR3 is built from 17 residues. The CDR3 coding sequence is TGTGCCAGCAGTGAATCGCCCTACTACAGGAATAATTATGGCTACACCTTC. Translating it yields CASSESPYYRNNYGYTF.

The chain is built from TRBV10-3 and TRBJ2-5; D is unresolved. Trimming stripped 3 bases from V and 1 base from J, with 6 bases between. The CDR3 length is 13 residues. Germline CDR1 reads ENHRY; CDR2 reads SYGVKD. This CDR3 reads CAISDVLQETQYF. The DNA of the CDR3 is TGTGCCATCAGTGATGTCCTCCAAGAGACCCAGTACTTC.

The V and J genes are TRBV7-2 and TRBJ2-7; TRBD1 aligns across 8 bases. Germline-derived CDR1 and CDR2 are SGHTA and FQGNSA. The CDR3 runs to 14 residues. The V gene end was trimmed by 5 bases and the J gene end by 4 bases; junction bases not matched to a gene: 7. The CDR3 is CASSTWTGPYEQYF. The CDR3 bases are TGTGCCAGCAGCACCTGGACAGGGCCATACGAGCAGTACTTC.

CDR3 bases: TGCGCCAGCAGCCAAGATGGGAGCGGGGGGGTCTGGAATGAGCAGTTCTTC. Encoded protein: CASSQDGSGGVWNEQFF. The V and J genes are TRBV4-1 and TRBJ2-1; 10 nucleotides agree with TRBD2. Germline values: CDR1 MGHRA, CDR2 YSYEKL. The CDR3 has 17 amino acids. Trimming at V came to 0 bases and at J to 7 bases, leaving 9 bases not matched to a gene.

In its sample, this clone was seen a few times. This chain uses TRBV27 with TRBJ1-6; no firm D call. This CDR3 comprises 12 residues. V gave up 2 bases and J gave up 8 bases, with 4 bases separating them. CDR1 MNHEY and CDR2 SMNVEV come from the germline V gene (reference sequence). In DNA, the CDR3 is TGTGCCAGCAGTTTAACAGATTCACCCCTCCACTTT. Residues: CASSLTDSPLHF.

J is TRBJ2-1 and V is TRBV9; 7 nucleotides line up with TRBD1. V lost 4 bases to trimming and J lost 7 bases; unmatched junction nucleotides: 5. The germline V gene has CDR1 SGDLS and CDR2 YYNGEE. The CDR3 covers 13 residues. As DNA, the CDR3 is TGTGCCAGCAGCTCGGGACAGTCAAATGAGCAGTTCTTC. Encoded protein: CASSSGQSNEQFF.

V is TRBV5-5 and J is TRBJ2-7, with D perhaps matching TRBD2 (5 bases). The V and J ends lost 7 bases and 1 base respectively, with 12 bases between them. Per germline, CDR1 SGHKS and CDR2 YYEKEE (reference sequence). The CDR3 sequence is 13 residues long. The CDR3, as DNA: TGTGCCAGCGGAGGATTTTCGTCCTACGAGCAGTACTTC. This translates into CASGGFSSYEQYF.

The chain combines TRBV23-1 with TRBJ2-7; TRBD1 matches at 10 bases. TRBV23-1 is sorted into the ORF group, with uncertain function. V lost 0 bases and J lost 3; bases outside the gene matches: 5. The CDR3 runs 16 residues. Here the CDR3 reads CASSQSSRDRGYEQYF. The CDR3 DNA reads as TGCGCCAGCAGTCAATCGAGTAGGGACAGGGGCTACGAGCAGTACTTC.

In regard to this clone: This sample also contains other DNA sequences that code for the same CDR3. This chain joins TRBV7-2 and TRBJ2-4, with 8 bases that match TRBD1. Germline V gene data show CDR1 as SGHTA and CDR2 as FQGNSA. Trimming removed 4 bases from V and 0 bases from J; junction bases left unmatched: 5. The CDR3 contains 16 residues. The CDR3 protein is CASSSRTGLAKNIQYF. CDR3 bases: TGTGCCAGCAGCTCGAGGACAGGGCTAGCCAAAAACATTCAGTACTTC.

V usage is TRBV4-3 and J usage is TRBJ2-7; D perhaps matches TRBD2 (6 bases). Looked up from germline, CDR1 is LGHNA and CDR2 is YSLEER. The germline V and J ends were trimmed by 9 bases and 3 bases, with 9 bases remaining between them. This CDR3 has 11 residues. CDR3 coding DNA: TGCGCCAGAGGGGAGGTCTACGAGCAGTACTTC. Translated, it gives CARGEVYEQYF.

The chain uses TRBV28 and TRBJ1-4; a weak D match, TRBD1 (5 bases). V dropped 0 bases and J dropped 1 base, with 9 bases sitting between them. Germline values: CDR1 MDHEN, CDR2 SYDVKM. This CDR3 contains 16 residues. DNA of the CDR3: TGTGCCAGCAGTTTATGGACAGACCAAACTAATGAAAAACTGTTTTTT. Amino acid sequence: CASSLWTDQTNEKLFF. The variable domain in full, completed from reference TRBV28 and TRBJ1-4, reads DVKVTQSSRYLVKRTGEKVFLECVQDMDHENMFWYRQDPGLGLRLIYFSYDVKMKEKGDIPEGYSVSREKKERFSLILESASTNQTSMYLCASSLWTDQTNEKLFFGSGTQLSVL.

The chain joins TRBV9 to TRBJ2-2; 10 bases align to TRBD1. The J segment lost 5 bases and the V segment lost 4 bases, leaving 8 bases of the junction unmatched. The V gene's germline CDR1 is SGDLS and CDR2 YYNGEE. The CDR3 is 16 residues long. In DNA, the CDR3 is TGTGCCAGCAGCACAAAACCGGGACAGGGGACCGGGGAGCTGTTTTTT. It encodes CASSTKPGQGTGELFF.

The chain recombines TRBV7-2 with TRBJ2-7, with D perhaps matching TRBD1 (5 bases). V lost 5 bases and J lost 9, with 14 bases in between. CDR1 and CDR2 from the germline V gene are SGHTA and FQGNSA. The CDR3 consists of 12 residues. The CDR3 nucleotides are TGTGCCAGCAGCCCTTTGACAGCTCCGCAGTACTTC. As protein: CASSPLTAPQYF. The whole variable domain, remainder taken from reference TRBV7-2 and TRBJ2-7, is GAGVSQSPSNKVTEKGKDVELRCDPISGHTALYWYRQSLGQGLEFLIYFQGNSAPDKSGLPSDRFSAERTGGSVSTLTIQRTQQEDSAVYLCASSPLTAPQYFGPGTRLTVT.

This chain links TRBV7-9 with TRBJ1-3; possibly TRBD1 for D (5 bases). The CDR3 consists of 16 residues. The germline V gene encodes CDR1 SEHNR and CDR2 FQNEAQ (reference sequence). V was shortened by 6 bases and J by 4 bases, with 19 bases between the two germline ends. This chain's CDR3 is CASRLQLNRMGNTIYF. The CDR3 nucleotides read TGTGCCAGCAGGTTGCAACTTAACAGGATGGGAAACACCATATATTTT.

The chain carries TRBV4-2 and TRBJ1-5; 8 bases align to TRBD1. V lost 1 base and J lost 6; bases outside the gene matches: 5. This CDR3 has 15 residues. Looked up from germline, CDR1 is LGHNA and CDR2 is YNFKEQ. For the CDR3, the DNA is TGTGCCAGCAGCCAAGTACAGGGGGGAAGTCAGCCCCAGCATTTT. Translated: CASSQVQGGSQPQHF.

This clone was picked up one time. This rearrangement joins TRBV7-9 to TRBJ2-7, with a weak D call TRBD1 (6 bases). Looked up from germline, CDR1 is SEHNR and CDR2 is FQNEAQ (reference sequence). V was cut by 1 base and J by 2 bases, with 24 bases left in between. The CDR3 is 19 amino acids. CDR3 residues: CASSLGPSRSGRGAYEQYF. The CDR3 region has the DNA TGTGCCAGCAGCTTAGGGCCCTCGAGGTCTGGCAGGGGCGCCTACGAGCAGTACTTC.

The chain couples TRBV13 to TRBJ1-3; D gene uncertain. Deletions cut 7 bases from V and 2 bases from J, with 15 bases between. The CDR3 extends over 15 amino acids. CDR1 PRHDT and CDR2 FYEKMQ come from the germline V gene (reference sequence). The CDR3 nucleotides are TGTGCCAGCAATATGGCGGGGAATACTGGAAACACCATATATTTT. It translates to CASNMAGNTGNTIYF.

This chain links TRBV6-6 with TRBJ1-2; TRBD1 agrees at 12 bases. Germline V gene data show CDR1 as MNHNY and CDR2 as SVGAGI (reference sequence). Losses at the gene ends were 0 bases for V and 8 bases for J; bases not matched to a gene: 4. The CDR3 is 15 residues long. Written as DNA, the CDR3 is TGTGCCAGCAGTTACTCGGGACAGGGGGCAGGCGGCTACACCTTC. Translating it yields CASSYSGQGAGGYTF.

The CDR3 DNA is TGTGCCAGCAGCTTCGGGGGAGAGACCCAGTACTTC. It translates to CASSFGGETQYF. The chain links TRBV11-1 to TRBJ2-5; D is possibly TRBD2 (6 bases). The V and J ends lost 3 bases and 4 bases respectively, with 6 bases between them. CDR1 SGHAT and CDR2 FQDESV come from the germline V gene (reference sequence). The CDR3 covers 12 residues.

The chain is built from TRBV5-4 and TRBJ2-5, with D perhaps matching TRBD1 (6 bases). The CDR3 covers 14 residues. V shed 4 bases and J shed 1 base, with 11 bases lying between them. Per the germline V gene, CDR1 is SGHNT and CDR2 is YYREEE (reference sequence). CDR3 coding DNA: TGTGCCAGCAGCCTAAAGGACAGCCAAGAGACCCAGTACTTC. This codes for CASSLKDSQETQYF. The entire variable domain, with the rest obtained from reference TRBV5-4 and TRBJ2-5, is as follows: ETGVTQSPTHLIKTRGQQVTLRCSSQSGHNTVSWYQQALGQGPQFIFQYYREEENGRGNFPPRFSGLQFPNYSSELNVNALELDDSALYLCASSLKDSQETQYFGPGTRLLVL.

The chain combines TRBV12-5 with TRBJ1-2, with 9 bases identical to TRBD1. CDR3 length: 14 residues. Germline V gives CDR1 LGHNT, CDR2 FRNRAP. J was trimmed by 7 bases and V by 1 base; bases with no gene match: 4. In nucleotides, the CDR3 is TGTGCTAGTGGTTTGGGGACAGGGGAGGGTGGCTACACCTTC. Translated, it gives CASGLGTGEGGYTF.

The chain links TRBV7-9 to TRBJ2-3; TRBD2 aligns across 9 bases. Germline assignment: CDR1 SEHNR and CDR2 FQNEAQ (reference sequence). V lost 7 bases and J lost 6; bases outside the gene matches: 20. The CDR3 is 18 residues long. CDR3 in amino acids: CASTTNPRLAGGLDTQYF. The CDR3 DNA is TGTGCCAGCACCACGAACCCGCGTCTGGCGGGGGGGCTGGATACGCAGTATTTT.

Points on this clone: At one boundary the junction diverges from the germline segment, which might be a read error. The chain carries TRBV6-9 and TRBJ2-2; 10 bases align to TRBD1. The V gene's germline CDR1 is MNHGY and CDR2 SVAAGI. The CDR3 covers 17 residues. CDR3 amino acids: CASSPTVDRGNIGELFF. CDR3 DNA: TGTGCCAGCAGTCCCACGGTGGACAGGGGGAACATCGGGGAGCTGTTTTTT.

The rearrangement uses TRBV2 and TRBJ2-7; TRBD1 agrees at 10 bases. The length of the CDR3 is 14 residues. With 5 bases clipped from V and 6 bases from J, the junction kept 7 bases outside the gene matches. CDR1 is SNHLY and CDR2 is FYNNEI in the germline V gene. The CDR3 DNA is TGTGCCAGCAGTAGGACCGGGACAGGGGTCGAGCAGTACTTC. Translation gives CASSRTGTGVEQYF.

The V gene is TRBV30, the J gene TRBJ2-2; TRBD2 matches at 10 bases. Trimming at V came to 4 bases and at J to 5 bases, leaving 4 bases not matched to a gene. CDR3 size: 14 residues. The germline gives CDR1 GTSNPN, CDR2 SVGIG (reference sequence). The CDR3 region is CAWKRGGVTGELFF. The CDR3 bases are TGTGCCTGGAAGCGGGGGGGTGTAACCGGGGAGCTGTTTTTT.